This is a list of T cell receptor beta chains from one sample in a study of blood T cells in healthy people across ages. TCRdb ran MiXCR on the 5' RACE reads and lists one entry per CDR3 protein. Among approximately 880,000 distinct CDR3 sequences listed, under 50% were seen once. The sample comprised blood. The receptors here all came from a man in his thirties or forties in good health. CDR3s include the opening cysteine and the closing phenylalanine or tryptophan. Fields, in order: J gene, CDR3 length, V gene, CDR3 protein.

TRBJ1-5	15	TRBV4-1	CASSQDGDSNQPQHF
TRBJ2-5	15	TRBV9	CASSVSGVKGETQYF
TRBJ2-3	15	TRBV2	CASKKEYSSTDTQYF
NA	13	TRBV4-3	CASSQVQGNEQYF
TRBJ2-5	14	TRBV5-1	CASVGQGYQETQYF
TRBJ2-3	15	TRBV12-3/TRBV12-4	CASSVAGASTDTQYF
TRBJ1-5	15	TRBV2	CASRDREVSNQPQHF
TRBJ1-5	15	TRBV20-1	CSAPQGQGMVQPQHF
TRBJ2-5	14	TRBV4-1	CASSGWVSGETQYF
TRBJ2-5	14	TRBV28	CASSLMGSGGTQYF
TRBJ2-3	17	TRBV7-2	CASSAHSGGVSTDTQYF
TRBJ1-1	13	TRBV6-2/TRBV6-3	CASTPALNTEAFF
TRBJ1-1	15	TRBV3-1	CASSREGRQGAEAFF
TRBJ2-5	14	TRBV10-3	CAISGMGGQETQYF
TRBJ2-7	17	TRBV6-6	CASSYPLPGTGKHEQYF
TRBJ2-3	13	TRBV4-2	CASSSQSTDTQYF
TRBJ2-1	14	TRBV29-1	CSVVGTGAYNEQFF
TRBJ1-2	14	TRBV21-1	CASSRTEFNYGYTF
TRBJ2-3	13	TRBV5-1	CASSMGQAPTQYF
TRBJ2-7	13	TRBV25-1	CASSDRHTYEQYF
TRBJ2-5	14	TRBV6-5	CASSYLTGQETQYF
TRBJ1-1	11	TRBV27	CASGDTSEAFF
TRBJ2-1	15	TRBV6-2/TRBV6-3	CASKPSGKVYNEQFF
TRBJ2-1	15	TRBV11-2	CASSLDLNGYNEQFF
TRBJ2-3	16	TRBV27	CASSLSGGGVADTQYF